These 18 T cell receptor beta chains were all obtained from the same sample, sequenced in a study of CD8 T cells in Susac syndrome. When the RNA was reverse transcribed, random hexamers were used with an input of roughly 0.5 to 1 ug. MiXCR was run by TCRdb on the immunoSEQ multiplex PCR reads, yielding one entry per CDR3 protein. This table has 95,000 to 150,000 distinct CDR3 sequences, over 95% appearing once. The sequencing sample was made of CD4+ T cells from PBMCs. Receptors originate from a human donor with Susac syndrome.

The chain joins TRBV20-1 to TRBJ2-1, with 7 bases aligning to TRBD1. The length of the CDR3 is 14 residues. The trim removed 4 bases at V and 2 bases at J, leaving 5 bases unmatched. Germline V CDR1 and CDR2: DFQATT, SNEGSKA (reference sequence). The CDR3 DNA sequence: TGCAGTGCTATCTCCGACAGGGCCTACAATGAGCAGTTCTTC. This translates into CSAISDRAYNEQFF.

This sequence joins TRBV5-6 and TRBJ1-5; D is perhaps TRBD1 (5 bases). CDR3 length: 16 residues. Germline-derived CDR1 and CDR2 are SGHDT and YYEEEE. Trimming left V 0 bases short and J 3 bases short, with 13 bases between. The CDR3 loop reads CASSLEGKRDNQPQHF. The CDR3 DNA reads as TGTGCCAGCAGCTTGGAGGGGAAGCGGGACAATCAGCCCCAGCATTTT.

The chain links TRBV5-6 to TRBJ1-1; maybe TRBD1 (5 bases). CDR3 length: 11 amino acids. Germline values: CDR1 SGHDT, CDR2 YYEEEE. Deletions cut 3 bases from V and 6 bases from J, with 6 bases between. For the CDR3, the DNA is TGTGCCAGCAGCTGGGGGTCTGAAGCTTTCTTT. As protein: CASSWGSEAFF.

J is TRBJ2-3 and V is TRBV29-1; the match to TRBD1 covers 8 bases. The V segment lost 1 base and the J segment 5 bases; nucleotides outside the gene matches: 5. The CDR3 is made up of 14 amino acids. Per the germline V gene, CDR1 is SQVTM and CDR2 is ANQGSEA. This CDR3 reads CSVEARGQVDTQYF. The CDR3 coding sequence is TGCAGCGTTGAAGCCAGGGGGCAGGTAGATACGCAGTATTTT.

The V gene is TRBV4-1, the J gene TRBJ1-1; D may be TRBD1 (5 bases). Germline V gives CDR1 MGHRA, CDR2 YSYEKL. Trimming cost V 4 bases and J 4 bases, with 13 bases left between them. The CDR3 runs 14 residues. The CDR3 DNA reads as TGCGCCAGCAGCCCTACCTCGGGACCCACTGAAGCTTTCTTT. Its protein is CASSPTSGPTEAFF.

This chain connects TRBV12-3 or TRBV12-4 to TRBJ1-4; 12 bases are shared with TRBD1. The CDR3 is 14 amino acids. Trimming at V came to 3 bases and at J to 11 bases, leaving 4 bases not matched to a gene. CDR3 region: CASSLGQGAGKLFF. CDR3 in DNA: TGTGCCAGCAGTTTGGGACAGGGGGCCGGGAAACTGTTTTTT.

V is TRBV28 and J is TRBJ1-1; 11 bases map to TRBD1. Germline V gene data show CDR1 as MDHEN and CDR2 as SYDVKM. The junction had 7 bases not matched to a gene; V was cut back by 3 bases and J by 1 base. This CDR3 contains 17 residues. The CDR3 region has the DNA TGTGCCAGCAGTTTGATCCTCGGACAGGGGGCGAACACTGAAGCTTTCTTT. Translation: CASSLILGQGANTEAFF.

This chain joins TRBV11-1 and TRBJ2-1; TRBD2 matches 10 bases. Germline trimming cut 3 bases from V and 0 bases from J; bases unmatched to any gene: 8. From germline, CDR1 is SGHAT and CDR2 FQDESV (reference sequence). The CDR3 consists of 18 residues. CDR3 in DNA: TGTGCCAGCAGCTTGGGGGGACTAGCGACGAGCTCCTACAATGAGCAGTTCTTC. Its translation is CASSLGGLATSSYNEQFF.

The V call is TRBV28, the J call TRBJ1-5; D not resolved. Germline V lookup: CDR1 MDHEN, CDR2 SYDVKM. The CDR3 length is 16 residues. The V and J ends lost 3 bases and 0 bases respectively, with 12 bases between them. Written as DNA, the CDR3 is TGTGCCAGCAGTTTGGCGGGGATTATTAGCAATCAGCCCCAGCATTTT. It encodes CASSLAGIISNQPQHF.

V usage is TRBV12-3 or TRBV12-4 and J usage is TRBJ1-1; D ambiguous. There are 12 residues in the CDR3. V dropped 6 bases and J dropped 7 bases, with 12 bases sitting between them. CDR3 nucleotides: TGTGCCAGCAGCACCAGAGCGATTGAAGCTTTCTTT. It specifies CASSTRAIEAFF.

This chain links TRBV7-9 with TRBJ1-5; D is uncertain. CDR3 length equals 14 residues. Germline assignment: CDR1 SEHNR and CDR2 FQNEAQ (reference sequence). V lost 5 bases to trimming and J lost 3 bases, with 11 bases between them. CDR3 in DNA: TGTGCCAGCAGCGGCCGGGAGCACAATCAGCCCCAGCATTTT. This sequence encodes CASSGREHNQPQHF.

The chain combines TRBV28 with TRBJ2-7, with D unresolved. The V end was cut by 3 bases, the J end by 3 bases, with 6 bases between. The CDR3 has 12 amino acids. Per the germline V gene, CDR1 is MDHEN and CDR2 is SYDVKM. In DNA, the CDR3 is TGTGCCAGCAGTTTGCCCCTCTACGAGCAGTACTTC. Translating it yields CASSLPLYEQYF. The complete variable domain, with remaining parts taken from reference TRBV28 and TRBJ2-7, reads DVKVTQSSRYLVKRTGEKVFLECVQDMDHENMFWYRQDPGLGLRLIYFSYDVKMKEKGDIPEGYSVSREKKERFSLILESASTNQTSMYLCASSLPLYEQYFGPGTRLTVT.

In this sample, this clonotype turned up once. This chain connects TRBV27 to TRBJ2-3, with D possibly being TRBD2 (5 bases). The ends were cut back, 4 bases at V and 7 bases at J, with 12 bases in the middle. Germline CDR1 MNHEY, CDR2 SMNVEV (reference sequence). The CDR3 is 13 amino acids. CDR3 residues: CASSSQLGYTQYF. The CDR3 nucleotides are TGTGCCAGCAGTTCGCAACTAGGGTATACGCAGTATTTT.

The chain recombines TRBV5-4 with TRBJ2-3, with D possibly being TRBD1 (6 bases). Germline-derived CDR1 and CDR2 are SGHNT and YYREEE (reference sequence). Trimming took 2 bases from V and 1 from J, leaving 11 bases between them. CDR3 length: 15 amino acids. The CDR3 region is CASSFIGGGTDTQYF. In DNA, the CDR3 is TGTGCCAGCAGCTTTATAGGGGGAGGCACAGATACGCAGTATTTT.

The chain uses TRBV27 and TRBJ1-5; D ambiguous. The length of the CDR3 is 15 residues. The germline gives CDR1 MNHEY, CDR2 SMNVEV (reference sequence). V was cut by 6 bases and J by 0 bases, with 12 bases left in between. The CDR3 loop is CASRPIGYSNQPQHF. The CDR3 DNA is TGTGCCAGCAGACCGATCGGCTATAGCAATCAGCCCCAGCATTTT.

CDR3 sequence (DNA): TGTGCCACCAGCAGGGACCATAGCAATCAGCCCCAGCATTTT. Translated, it gives CATSRDHSNQPQHF. The chain combines TRBV15 with TRBJ1-5, with D hard to call. Germline CDR1 and CDR2: LNHNV and YYDKDF (reference sequence). This CDR3 is built from 14 residues. The ends were cut back, 3 bases at V and 0 bases at J, with 6 bases in the middle.

This clonotype was found once. The rearrangement joins TRBV12-3 or TRBV12-4 to TRBJ1-1; no definite D call. V gave up 6 bases and J gave up 11 bases, with 19 bases separating them. This CDR3 comprises 13 residues. CDR3 DNA: TGTGCCAGCAGCCAAGGCGGGGTTCGGATGGCTTTCTTT. Translating gives CASSQGGVRMAFF.

J is TRBJ2-1 and V is TRBV20-1; D gene uncertain. CDR3 length: 12 residues. V lost 3 bases and J 13 bases, leaving 16 bases between the germline ends. The V gene's germline CDR1 is DFQATT and CDR2 SNEGSKA (reference sequence). The CDR3 spells CSASGTIEVQFF. CDR3 DNA sequence: TGCAGTGCTAGTGGTACAATAGAGGTTCAGTTCTTC.